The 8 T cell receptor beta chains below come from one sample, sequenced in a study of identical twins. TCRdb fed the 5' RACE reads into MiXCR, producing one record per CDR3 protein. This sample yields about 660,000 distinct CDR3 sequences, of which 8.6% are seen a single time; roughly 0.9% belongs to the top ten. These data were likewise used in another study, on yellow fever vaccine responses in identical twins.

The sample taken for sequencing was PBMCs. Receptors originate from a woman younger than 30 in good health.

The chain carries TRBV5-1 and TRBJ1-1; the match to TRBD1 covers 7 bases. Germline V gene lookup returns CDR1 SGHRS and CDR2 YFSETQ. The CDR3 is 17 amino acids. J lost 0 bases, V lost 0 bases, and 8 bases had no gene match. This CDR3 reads CASSLVYDREMNTEAFF. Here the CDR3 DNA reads TGCGCCAGCAGCTTGGTATATGACAGGGAAATGAACACTGAAGCTTTCTTT.

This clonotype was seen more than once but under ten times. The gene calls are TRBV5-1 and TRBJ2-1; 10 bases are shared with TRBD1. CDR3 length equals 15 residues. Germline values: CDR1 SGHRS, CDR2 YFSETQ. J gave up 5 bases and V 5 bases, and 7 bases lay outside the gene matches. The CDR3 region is CASRGPGTGDNEQFF. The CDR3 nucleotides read TGCGCCAGCAGGGGACCCGGGACAGGGGACAATGAGCAGTTCTTC.

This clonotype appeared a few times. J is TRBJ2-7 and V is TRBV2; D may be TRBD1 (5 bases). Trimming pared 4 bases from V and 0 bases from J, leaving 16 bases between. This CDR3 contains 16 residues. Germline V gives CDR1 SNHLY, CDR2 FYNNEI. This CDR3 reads CASSGVGLPLSYEQYF. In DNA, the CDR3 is TGTGCCAGCAGTGGGGTGGGGCTACCTCTCTCCTACGAGCAGTACTTC.

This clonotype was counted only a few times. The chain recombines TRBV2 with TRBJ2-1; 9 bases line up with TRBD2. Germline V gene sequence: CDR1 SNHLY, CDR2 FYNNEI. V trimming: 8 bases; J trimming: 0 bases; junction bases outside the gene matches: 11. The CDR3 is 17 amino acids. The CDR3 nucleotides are TGTGCCAGCCCCGGGTTAGCGGGGGAGAGCTCCTACAATGAGCAGTTCTTC. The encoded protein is CASPGLAGESSYNEQFF.

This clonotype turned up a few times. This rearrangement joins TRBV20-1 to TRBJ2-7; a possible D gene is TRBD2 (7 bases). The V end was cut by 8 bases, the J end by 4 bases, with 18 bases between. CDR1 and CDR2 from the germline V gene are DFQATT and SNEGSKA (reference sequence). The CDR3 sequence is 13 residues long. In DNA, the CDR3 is TGCAGTCAAGGGGGGCTAGCGGATTACGAGCAGTACTTC. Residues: CSQGGLADYEQYF.

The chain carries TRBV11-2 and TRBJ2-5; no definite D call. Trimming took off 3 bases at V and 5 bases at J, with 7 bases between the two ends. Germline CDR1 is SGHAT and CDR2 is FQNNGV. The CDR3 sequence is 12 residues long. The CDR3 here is CASSFLTETQYF. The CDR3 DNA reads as TGTGCCAGCAGCTTTCTCACGGAGACCCAGTACTTC.

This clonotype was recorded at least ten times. This CDR3 is CASSMGQGAGETQYF. DNA of the CDR3: TGTGCCAGCAGTATGGGACAGGGGGCCGGAGAGACCCAGTACTTC. The chain links TRBV12-3 or TRBV12-4 to TRBJ2-5; 12 nucleotides match TRBD1. This CDR3 is 15 amino acids long. With 5 bases clipped from V and 4 bases from J, the junction kept 5 bases outside the gene matches.

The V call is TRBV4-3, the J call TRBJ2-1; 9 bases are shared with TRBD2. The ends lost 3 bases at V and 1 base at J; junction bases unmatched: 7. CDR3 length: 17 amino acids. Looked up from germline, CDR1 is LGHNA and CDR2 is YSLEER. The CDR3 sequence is CASSHAGGPLSYNEQFF. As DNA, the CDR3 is TGCGCCAGCAGCCATGCGGGAGGGCCTTTGTCCTACAATGAGCAGTTCTTC.